This T cell receptor (beta chain) is from a study of shared clonotypes between healthy human individuals. Over several immunoSEQ plates, each subset's genomic DNA was distributed in even portions. Only in-frame clones appear in the TCRdb table, and some are missing; sequencing was by immunoSEQ multiplex PCR. The table records around 1.9 million clones, around 95% of them present only once. CDR3 length: 14 amino acids. Trimming took 4 bases from V and 5 from J; bases not matched to a gene: 11. Germline V gene sequence: CDR1 SQVTM, CDR2 ANQGSEA. Turning to this clone: Its antigen remains unidentified.

General study points: Among non-shared clonotypes, generation probabilities were lower than among those shared by all four donors. Sharing of clonotypes among donors was expected to vary with sequencing depth.

Terminally differentiated effector memory CD45RA+ cells were excluded from the naive CD8 cells, which were CD45RO-negative and positively selected for CCR7. The TCR was taken from a man between 18 and 29 years old in good health. Some clones in this sample may be carry-over from other donors' samples. The V and J genes are TRBV29-1 and TRBJ2-7, with 7 bases that match TRBD1. The sequenced sample was naive CD8+ T cells from PBMCs. The CDR3 DNA sequence: TGCAGCGTTGTAGGGGCCGGCAGGGGGAACGAGCAGTACTTC. Its translation: CSVVGAGRGNEQYF.